This entry features one T cell receptor (beta chain) sequence. This clone's antigen is unknown. Base qualities are not recorded, but no much larger clone differs from it by a single base. The time point label of this sample denotes: baseline before oral tofacitinib. Peripheral blood and lesional scalp punch biopsies were obtained from patients with alopecia areata. PBMCs were isolated by density centrifugation and stained for CD3, CD4 and CD8, after which CD4+ and CD8+ T cells were sorted on a FACSAria. The sample belongs to a study of CD8+ T cells in alopecia areata listed by TCRdb under 2018. In the study overall: Treated patients were enrolled in an open-label pilot trial of oral tofacitinib at 5 to 10 mg twice daily for moderate-to-severe alopecia areata. Patients received tofacitinib for 6 to 18 months and were then followed off drug for 6 months to check for delayed response and recurrence. To study T cell clonal expansion in alopecia areata, the researchers applied high-throughput TCRbeta sequencing to both the C3H/HeJ mouse model and human patients. On the human side, TCRbeta sequencing was run on scalp tissue and on sorted CD4+ and CD8+ peripheral blood T cells from healthy controls and from alopecia areata patients with either patchy or totalis/universalis disease. Tofacitinib-treated patients had biopsies at baseline and at 4 and 24 weeks of treatment, with a later scalp biopsy in several patients. Scalp clonality was compared among normal scalp (n=4), patchy alopecia areata scalp (n=8), and alopecia totalis/universalis scalp (n=8). RNA came from the PAXgene miRNA kit for fixed scalp, the miRNeasy kit for PBMCs, and the RNeasy kit for mouse skin. Amplification of TCRbeta CDR3 regions was done by immunoSEQ multiplex PCR using 35 Vbeta forward primers and 13 Jbeta reverse primers.

Points the paper makes about the study in general: Compared with normal scalp, lesional scalp, particularly in alopecia totalis/universalis, had higher clonality and more expanded CD8+ clones, which suggests antigenic drive. Scalp TCR repertoire analysis is complicated because resident alphabeta T cells in normal human skin are also sequenced, whereas mouse skin is dominated by gammadelta T cells. Shared TCR sequences between patients were less evident than in mice, which may be partly attributable to HLA diversity in the patient population.

To prepare the library, the immunoSEQ multiplex PCR assay was applied. For TCR sequencing, RNA was extracted from every sample and reverse transcribed into cDNA to serve as template. SuperScript III was used for first-strand cDNA synthesis, primed with a 2:1 mix of oligo-dT and random hexamers. A synthetic immune receptor repertoire was used to gauge amplification bias, and whatever bias remained was removed computationally. The paper's data handling went like this. Raw reads were preprocessed for error removal, and CDR3 was defined according to IMGT conventions as running from the conserved cysteine to phenylalanine. Clonality was computed by normalizing Shannon entropy by log2 of the number of productive unique TCRs and subtracting the result from 1. CD4 or CD8 identity of scalp clones was inferred by cross-referencing scalp TCRbeta sequences with sorted blood CD4 and CD8 repertoires. Entries here come from immuneACCESS through TCRdb and include only in-frame sequences with V and J called. Some clones fail to appear in such tables; in the studies checked, an unresolved V gene covers under half of the shortfall, and the cause of the remainder is unknown. V, J and clone size derive from that table, while D and trimming were established from the DNA sequence. This sample has 45,000 to 70,000 clones in its table, and about 96% of those were observed once. Approximately 24% of the sample belongs to the ten largest clones.

Measured from the cysteine to the phenylalanine, the CDR3 is 17 residues long. Kept here is only the CDR3 DNA, which spans 51 bases and is read in frame from base 1. Germline trimming: 5 bases from V, 6 bases from J; junction bases outside gene matches: 14. Via the germline V gene, CDR1 is SGHVS and CDR2 FQNEAQ. The sequence was obtained from a human donor with alopecia areata. The sample was CD8+ T cells sorted from blood, taken at week 0. The sequence links TRBV7-8 to TRBJ2-5, with 11 junctional bases fitting TRBD2. The nucleotide sequence is TGTGCCAGCAGCCTCTCTGGGTCTAGCGGGGGGCGGCAGACCCAGTACTTC. It specifies CASSLSGSSGGRQTQYF.